The 23 T cell receptor beta chains listed next were all sequenced from one sample in a study of early T cells in non-severe SARS-CoV-2 infection. Using its own MiXCR run on the 5' RACE reads, TCRdb lists one record per CDR3 protein. Of around 67,000 distinct CDR3 sequences listed, around 13% are singletons. Sequencing was carried out using whole blood. The receptors were gathered from an adult who was a healthcare worker with PCR-confirmed SARS-CoV-2 infection or an uninfected control (not recorded which).

This clonotype was recorded at least ten times. V and J are TRBV6-4 and TRBJ1-1; TRBD1 might be the D (5 bases). Germline-derived CDR1 and CDR2 are MRHNA and SNTAGT. The CDR3 length is 14 residues. Trimming removed 3 bases at V and 1 base at J, with 9 bases between. The CDR3 reads CASSDGGGNTEAFF. CDR3 DNA sequence: TGTGCCAGCAGTGATGGGGGTGGGAACACTGAAGCTTTCTTT.

This clonotype was seen at least ten times. The chain recombines TRBV7-9 with TRBJ1-2, with D unclear. The CDR3 totals 11 residues. Germline V gives CDR1 SEHNR, CDR2 FQNEAQ (reference sequence). The V end lost 3 bases, the J end lost 10 bases, and 9 bases lay between the germline ends. The CDR3 DNA is TGTGCCAGCAGCTTTTTCTCCCTCTACACCTTC. Amino acids: CASSFFSLYTF. Full variable domain (missing parts from reference TRBV7-9 and TRBJ1-2): DTGVSQNPRHKITKRGQNVTFRCDPISEHNRLYWYRQTLGQGPEFLTYFQNEAQLEKSRLLSDRFSAERPKGSFSTLEIQRTEQGDSAMYLCASSFFSLYTFGSGTRLTVV.

This clonotype was observed at least ten times. CDR3 sequence (DNA): TGTGCCAGCACCCCCGGGACAAGGGAAGGGTGGATGGTGGAGACCCAGTACTTC. Amino acids: CASTPGTREGWMVETQYF. The rearrangement links TRBV12-3 or TRBV12-4 to TRBJ2-5, with D possibly matching TRBD1 (6 bases). Trimming removed 7 bases from V and 5 bases from J, with 29 bases in between. The CDR3 is made up of 18 amino acids.

The sample holds many counts of this clonotype. Written as DNA, the CDR3 is TGTGCCAGCAGTTCGACAGTTTCCACAGATACGCAGTATTTT. It specifies CASSSTVSTDTQYF. The gene calls are TRBV2 and TRBJ2-3; weak D call: TRBD1 (5 bases). From germline, CDR1 is SNHLY and CDR2 FYNNEI. The CDR3 runs 14 residues. Trimming removed 5 bases from V and 2 bases from J, with 11 bases in between.

In its sample, this clonotype was seen many times. V is TRBV18 and J is TRBJ2-5; D is ambiguous. CDR1 is KGHSH, CDR2 LQKENI, per germline. The CDR3 extends over 15 amino acids. V lost 3 bases, J lost 5 bases, and 16 bases lay in between. CDR3 amino acids: CASSPRAHSGETQYF. The CDR3, as DNA: TGTGCCAGCTCACCCCGGGCCCATTCTGGGGAGACCCAGTACTTC. Based on the CDR3 plus reference TRBV18 and TRBJ2-5, the full variable domain is NAGVMQNPRHLVRRRGQEARLRCSPMKGHSHVYWYRQLPEEGLKFMVYLQKENIIDESGMPKERFSAEFPKEGPSILRIQQVVRGDSAAYFCASSPRAHSGETQYFGPGTRLLVL.

This clonotype was counted ten times or more. The gene calls are TRBV19 and TRBJ2-7; 8 bases fit TRBD1. Per germline, CDR1 LNHDA and CDR2 SQIVND (reference sequence). CDR3 length: 14 amino acids. Unmatched junction bases numbered 5, after V lost 3 bases and J lost 4 bases. This CDR3 is CASSMKTGDYEQYF. CDR3 DNA sequence: TGTGCCAGTAGTATGAAGACAGGGGATTACGAGCAGTACTTC.

The sample holds many counts of this clonotype. This sequence joins TRBV29-1 and TRBJ2-1, with a tentative D call TRBD1 (6 bases). V lost 3 bases to trimming and J lost 4 bases, with 10 bases between them. Germline V gene sequence: CDR1 SQVTM, CDR2 ANQGSEA. The CDR3 is made up of 13 amino acids. This CDR3 reads CSVEDRTYNEQFF. The DNA for the CDR3 is TGCAGCGTTGAGGACAGAACGTACAATGAGCAGTTCTTC.

DNA for the CDR3: TGCAGCGTTGAAGCCCGGGTGCAGTATTTT. It is translated as CSVEARVQYF. V and J are TRBV29-1 and TRBJ2-3; D gene unclear. V lost 1 base and J lost 11, with 7 bases in between. Germline values: CDR1 SQVTM, CDR2 ANQGSEA. There are 10 residues in the CDR3.

In this sample, this clonotype turned up a few times. The chain is built from TRBV29-1 and TRBJ2-3; TRBD1 aligns across 7 bases. CDR3 size: 12 residues. The germline V gene has CDR1 SQVTM and CDR2 ANQGSEA. J lost 3 bases, V lost 4 bases, and 1 base had no gene match. DNA for the CDR3: TGCAGCGTTGCGGGACAGACAGATACGCAGTATTTT. Translation: CSVAGQTDTQYF.

This clonotype showed up many times. This chain links TRBV7-2 with TRBJ2-5; the D call may be TRBD1 or TRBD2 (5 bases each). Germline lookup yields CDR1 SGHTA and CDR2 FQGNSA. Deletions cut 5 bases from V and 2 bases from J, with 15 bases between. CDR3 length equals 15 residues. The CDR3 sequence is CASSTGTVFQETQYF. CDR3 DNA sequence: TGTGCCAGCAGCACTGGGACGGTCTTTCAAGAGACCCAGTACTTC.

This clonotype has only a few counts. The genes are TRBV28 and TRBJ1-6; maybe TRBD1 (6 bases). V lost 3 bases and J lost 7, with 13 bases in between. The CDR3 sequence is 15 residues long. Germline V lookup: CDR1 MDHEN, CDR2 SYDVKM. The CDR3 bases are TGTGCCAGCAGTTTGCACAGGGATGGCAATTCACCCCTCCACTTT. The encoded protein is CASSLHRDGNSPLHF. The complete variable domain, with remaining parts taken from reference TRBV28 and TRBJ1-6, reads DVKVTQSSRYLVKRTGEKVFLECVQDMDHENMFWYRQDPGLGLRLIYFSYDVKMKEKGDIPEGYSVSREKKERFSLILESASTNQTSMYLCASSLHRDGNSPLHFGNGTRLTVT.

This clonotype was counted ten times or more. This chain connects TRBV6-2 or TRBV6-3 to TRBJ1-5; TRBD1 aligns across 10 bases. There are 14 residues in the CDR3. Losses at the gene ends were 10 bases for V and 5 bases for J; bases not matched to a gene: 8. Germline V gene data show CDR1 as MNHEY and CDR2 as SVGEGT. The CDR3 region has the DNA TGTGCCACCAGACAGGGGGCAGTGGATCAGCCCCAGCATTTT. This codes for CATRQGAVDQPQHF.

To note about this clonotype: This may come from a read error, since a much larger clone is one base off. The V call is TRBV29-1, the J call TRBJ1-1, with D possibly TRBD1 on 5 matching bases. This CDR3 has 15 residues. V dropped 6 bases and J dropped 0 bases, with 17 bases sitting between them. Germline V gene data show CDR1 as SQVTM and CDR2 as ANQGSEA. DNA of the CDR3: TGCAGCGTCTCCGGGACTATTACTTTGAACACTGAAGCTTTCTTT. Translation: CSVSGTITLNTEAFF.

This clonotype showed up many times. The J gene is TRBJ1-1, the V gene TRBV29-1; D call uncertain. The V end lost 3 bases, the J end lost 8 bases, and 16 bases lay between the germline ends. The CDR3 totals 13 residues. Germline CDR1 is SQVTM and CDR2 is ANQGSEA. The CDR3 bases are TGCAGCGTTGAGGGGAGGACCGGCCGAGAAGCTTTCTTT. Amino acid sequence: CSVEGRTGREAFF.

This clonotype came up a few times. The chain links TRBV5-1 to TRBJ2-1, with a weak D call TRBD1 (6 bases). CDR3 length equals 14 residues. With 2 bases removed from V and 8 bases from J, the gap between germline ends came to 14 bases. The germline CDR1 and CDR2 sequences are SGHRS and YFSETQ. The CDR3 bases are TGCGCCAGCAGCTTCTCACAGGGATTATATGAGCAGTTCTTC. It translates to CASSFSQGLYEQFF.

The rearrangement links TRBV6-2 or TRBV6-3 to TRBJ1-6; D ambiguous. Germline V lookup: CDR1 MNHEY, CDR2 SVGEGT. The CDR3 has 16 residues. The V gene lost 6 bases and the J gene lost 11 bases, with 23 bases spanning the gap. The CDR3 spells CASSHEGHLRRTPLHF. The CDR3 DNA is TGTGCCAGCAGCCACGAGGGCCATCTGAGGAGGACACCCCTCCACTTT.

This clonotype was seen many times. The V gene is TRBV5-4, the J gene TRBJ2-5, with 8 positions matching TRBD1. Trimming at V came to 1 base and at J to 5 bases, leaving 4 bases not matched to a gene. Germline lookup yields CDR1 SGHNT and CDR2 YYREEE (reference sequence). There are 14 residues in the CDR3. CDR3 sequence: CASSLRQGRETQYF. The CDR3 nucleotides are TGTGCCAGCAGCTTGCGACAGGGGCGGGAGACCCAGTACTTC.

At least ten counts were recorded for this clonotype. This rearrangement joins TRBV4-3 to TRBJ2-3, with 8 nucleotides matching TRBD2. Germline CDR1 LGHNA, CDR2 YSLEER. This CDR3 comprises 18 residues. Germline trimming cut 0 bases from V and 4 bases from J; bases unmatched to any gene: 12. The CDR3 reads CASSQDWGKAGVADTQYF. The CDR3 bases are TGCGCCAGCAGCCAAGACTGGGGAAAAGCGGGAGTAGCAGATACGCAGTATTTT.

This clonotype was counted a few times. This chain joins TRBV6-6 and TRBJ2-2; 9 positions match TRBD2. The CDR3 spans 16 residues. Germline assignment: CDR1 MNHNY and CDR2 SVGAGI (reference sequence). The trim removed 1 base at V and 5 bases at J, leaving 5 bases unmatched. CDR3 amino acids: CASSYFSGSNTGELFF. CDR3 sequence (DNA): TGTGCCAGCAGTTACTTTAGCGGGAGTAATACCGGGGAGCTGTTTTTT.

This clonotype was counted ten times or more. This chain joins TRBV20-1 and TRBJ2-3, with 13 bases lining up with TRBD2. In germline, CDR1 is DFQATT, CDR2 SNEGSKA (reference sequence). The CDR3 loop spans 16 amino acids. With V trimmed by 3 bases and J by 4 bases, 7 bases remained unmatched. The CDR3 nucleotides are TGCAGTGCTAGTGCACCGGGACTAGCGGGACCAGATACGCAGTATTTT. Amino acid sequence: CSASAPGLAGPDTQYF.

The chain has TRBV7-8 and TRBJ1-1; TRBD1 is a possible D gene (5 bases). Germline V lookup: CDR1 SGHVS, CDR2 FQNEAQ. The CDR3 extends over 18 amino acids. Trimming took 3 bases from V and 1 from J, leaving 21 bases between them. DNA for the CDR3: TGTGCCAGCAGCTTGGGTTTGCAGGGCGGGAAGAGGAACACTGAAGCTTTCTTT. Amino acids: CASSLGLQGGKRNTEAFF.

The table lists this clonotype with many counts. This chain connects TRBV9 to TRBJ2-3; maybe TRBD2 (7 bases). In germline, CDR1 is SGDLS, CDR2 YYNGEE. Trimming shortened V by 0 bases and J by 2 bases, and 13 bases separated the two germline ends. The CDR3 runs 16 residues. This CDR3 is CASSVGRGAPTDTQYF. DNA for the CDR3: TGTGCCAGCAGCGTAGGTCGGGGGGCCCCCACAGATACGCAGTATTTT.

This clonotype was recorded many times. The chain carries TRBV29-1 and TRBJ1-2, with D tentatively TRBD1 (5 bases). Germline V gene sequence: CDR1 SQVTM, CDR2 ANQGSEA. The CDR3 runs 10 residues. CDR3 residues: CGGGDYGYTF. The CDR3 coding sequence is TGCGGCGGGGGAGACTATGGCTACACCTTC. The full variable domain, rest sourced from reference TRBV29-1 and TRBJ1-2, is SAVISQKPSRDICQRGTSLTIQCQVDSQVTMMFWYRQQPGQSLTLIATANQGSEATYESGFVIDKFPISRPNLTFSTLTVSNMSPEDSSIYLCGGGDYGYTFGSGTRLTVV.